These 32 T cell receptor beta chains were all obtained from the same sample, sequenced in a study of CD8 T cells in ankylosing spondylitis. Via MiXCR, TCRdb re-called the 5' RACE reads, giving one row per CDR3 protein. The sample records a few hundred thousand distinct CDR3 sequences, more than 9% being singletons. Sequencing input: blood, either unsorted or a sorted T cell fraction (not recorded which). The receptors were gathered from a male donor with ankylosing spondylitis or in good health (not recorded which).

This clonotype was counted ten times or more. The V gene is TRBV20-1, the J gene TRBJ1-2; D is uncertain. Trimming took off 0 bases at V and 0 bases at J, with 17 bases between the two ends. The germline CDR1 and CDR2 sequences are DFQATT and SNEGSKA (reference sequence). The CDR3 totals 17 residues. The DNA of the CDR3 is TGCAGTGCTAGAGACCCTGATGGGAGGGTTACTAACTATGGCTACACCTTC. This codes for CSARDPDGRVTNYGYTF.

The chain employs TRBV12-3 or TRBV12-4 and TRBJ2-7, with 9 positions matching TRBD1. This CDR3 region has 14 residues. Trimming cost V 7 bases and J 5 bases; bases outside gene matches: 9. The CDR3 DNA is TGTGCCAGCAAAAGACAGGGGGGAGTAAACGAGCAGTACTTC. Translated: CASKRQGGVNEQYF.

This clonotype has just a few counts. V is TRBV5-6 and J is TRBJ2-3; tentative D call: TRBD1 (5 bases). The germline CDR1 and CDR2 sequences are SGHDT and YYEEEE. The CDR3 is 15 amino acids. Trimming removed 7 bases from V and 4 bases from J, with 19 bases in between. The CDR3 sequence is CASSYLGASPDTQYF. DNA for the CDR3: TGTGCCAGCTCCTACCTTGGGGCTAGTCCAGATACGCAGTATTTT.

The V and J genes are TRBV20-1 and TRBJ2-3, with 8 bases lining up with TRBD2. The germline V gene encodes CDR1 DFQATT and CDR2 SNEGSKA (reference sequence). The CDR3 extends over 16 amino acids. The trim removed 0 bases at V and 0 bases at J, leaving 5 bases unmatched. CDR3 sequence reads: CSARDPERGSTDTQYF. DNA for the CDR3: TGCAGTGCTAGAGATCCAGAGCGGGGGAGCACAGATACGCAGTATTTT.

This rearrangement joins TRBV12-3 or TRBV12-4 to TRBJ2-1, with TRBD2 matching over 10 bases. The trim removed 2 bases at V and 9 bases at J, leaving 7 bases unmatched. The CDR3 covers 15 residues. The CDR3 coding sequence is TGTGCCAGCAGTTTAAGCGGGACTAGCGTGGCTGAGCAGTTCTTC. Its translation: CASSLSGTSVAEQFF.

This clonotype was detected a few times. The chain carries TRBV28 and TRBJ2-2; maybe TRBD1 (7 bases). Trimming left V 6 bases short and J 12 bases short, with 17 bases between. In germline, CDR1 is MDHEN, CDR2 SYDVKM. This CDR3 spans 13 amino acids. CDR3: CASRSGGGRKLFF. The CDR3 DNA is TGTGCCAGCAGATCAGGGGGTGGGAGGAAGCTGTTTTTT.

This rearrangement joins TRBV28 to TRBJ2-2; D unresolved. The V gene's germline CDR1 is MDHEN and CDR2 SYDVKM. The CDR3 has 14 amino acids. V shed 8 bases and J shed 3 bases, with 13 bases lying between them. CDR3 sequence: CASGKDLHTGELFF. CDR3 DNA sequence: TGTGCCAGCGGTAAGGACCTGCACACCGGGGAGCTGTTTTTT.

This clonotype was detected many times. The chain uses TRBV5-1 and TRBJ2-5; D not certain. CDR3 length equals 13 residues. Trimming shortened V by 2 bases and J by 5 bases, and 10 bases separated the two germline ends. Germline-derived CDR1 and CDR2 are SGHRS and YFSETQ. The CDR3 coding sequence is TGCGCCAGCAGCTTACCGGGCCTGGAGACCCAGTACTTC. Translating it yields CASSLPGLETQYF.

This clonotype was recorded at least ten times. The genes are TRBV6-5 and TRBJ2-5, with 8 bases identical to TRBD1. The CDR3 is 16 amino acids. After removal of 4 bases from V and 2 bases from J, the junction contained 9 bases not matched to a gene. Germline V lookup: CDR1 MNHEY, CDR2 SVGAGI. Here the CDR3 reads CASSSDLTGEQETQYF. As DNA, the CDR3 is TGTGCCAGCAGTTCCGATTTGACAGGGGAACAAGAGACCCAGTACTTC.

V gene TRBV5-1 combines with J gene TRBJ1-4; a weak D match, TRBD1 (5 bases). V was cut by 1 base and J by 4 bases, with 14 bases left in between. Germline V gene sequence: CDR1 SGHRS, CDR2 YFSETQ. The CDR3 is 16 amino acids. The DNA of the CDR3 is TGCGCCAGCAGCTTGTCTGGGTCCGGGGGTAATGAAAAACTGTTTTTT. Its protein product is CASSLSGSGGNEKLFF. The whole variable domain, remainder taken from reference TRBV5-1 and TRBJ1-4, is KAGVTQTPRYLIKTRGQQVTLSCSPISGHRSVSWYQQTPGQGLQFLFEYFSETQRNKGNFPGRFSGRQFSNSRSEMNVSTLELGDSALYLCASSLSGSGGNEKLFFGSGTQLSVL.

Many counts were recorded for this clonotype. This chain uses TRBV29-1 with TRBJ2-1; 10 bases map to TRBD2. With 6 bases clipped from V and 8 bases from J, the junction kept 10 bases outside the gene matches. Germline V gives CDR1 SQVTM, CDR2 ANQGSEA. CDR3 length equals 14 residues. The CDR3 nucleotides read TGCAGCGTACCGGAGGGACTAGCGATTGATGAGCAGTTCTTC. Translation: CSVPEGLAIDEQFF.

There are many counts of this clonotype. This chain links TRBV6-5 with TRBJ2-2; 10 positions match TRBD1. This CDR3 region has 17 residues. CDR1 is MNHEY, CDR2 SVGAGI, per germline. With 1 base clipped from V and 6 bases from J, the junction kept 8 bases outside the gene matches. The CDR3 sequence: CASSYWGQGRDAGELFF. In nucleotides, the CDR3 is TGTGCCAGCAGTTACTGGGGACAGGGGAGGGATGCCGGGGAGCTGTTTTTT.

This clonotype was observed at least ten times. The gene calls are TRBV7-2 and TRBJ1-2; 7 bases fit TRBD1. The V segment lost 5 bases and the J segment 7 bases; nucleotides outside the gene matches: 4. This CDR3 spans 12 amino acids. From germline, CDR1 is SGHTA and CDR2 FQGNSA. In DNA, the CDR3 is TGTGCCAGCAGCAGTGACAGGGCTGGCTACACCTTC. Amino acid sequence: CASSSDRAGYTF. The full variable domain, completed using reference TRBV7-2 and TRBJ1-2, is GAGVSQSPSNKVTEKGKDVELRCDPISGHTALYWYRQSLGQGLEFLIYFQGNSAPDKSGLPSDRFSAERTGGSVSTLTIQRTQQEDSAVYLCASSSDRAGYTFGSGTRLTVV.

The sample holds many counts of this clonotype. The chain recombines TRBV20-1 with TRBJ2-3; D remains ambiguous. V was cut by 0 bases and J by 4 bases, with 11 bases left in between. The CDR3 totals 14 residues. The germline gives CDR1 DFQATT, CDR2 SNEGSKA (reference sequence). CDR3 bases: TGCAGTGCTAGAGATATGGCCGGGCCAGATACGCAGTATTTT. Its translation is CSARDMAGPDTQYF.

This clonotype was recorded many times. The chain combines TRBV18 with TRBJ1-5; weak D call: TRBD1 (5 bases). The germline V and J ends were trimmed by 2 bases and 7 bases, with 12 bases remaining between them. In germline, CDR1 is KGHSH, CDR2 LQKENI. This CDR3 spans 14 amino acids. CDR3 sequence: CASSPERGRQPQHF. CDR3 coding DNA: TGTGCCAGCTCACCAGAGAGGGGTCGACAGCCCCAGCATTTT.

At least ten counts were recorded for this clonotype. This rearrangement joins TRBV5-1 to TRBJ2-7; a weak D match, TRBD1 (5 bases). Germline V gene data show CDR1 as SGHRS and CDR2 as YFSETQ. The CDR3 extends over 14 amino acids. V shed 0 bases and J shed 3 bases, with 10 bases lying between them. The CDR3 DNA reads TGCGCCAGCAGCTTGGGGTGGGGCAGCTACGAGCAGTACTTC. Protein product: CASSLGWGSYEQYF.

This clonotype was recorded a few times. The V call is TRBV5-1, the J call TRBJ2-7; D is ambiguous. V shed 0 bases and J shed 6 bases, with 10 bases lying between them. Germline CDR1 is SGHRS and CDR2 is YFSETQ. The CDR3 is 13 residues long. CDR3 in amino acids: CASSLVQSGEQYF. In DNA form, the CDR3 reads TGCGCCAGCAGCTTGGTGCAGTCTGGCGAGCAGTACTTC.

This clonotype was counted at least ten times. The chain uses TRBV28 and TRBJ2-5, with D unclear. The CDR3 runs to 12 residues. CDR1 is MDHEN and CDR2 is SYDVKM in the germline V gene. V lost 10 bases and J lost 7, with 16 bases in between. CDR3 nucleotide sequence: TGTGCCAACGGGCCGGCGTCTGGGACCCAGTACTTC. It specifies CANGPASGTQYF.

The chain links TRBV5-1 to TRBJ2-1; D is undetermined. The CDR3 has 14 residues. V was trimmed by 1 base and J by 9 bases, leaving 14 bases between them. In germline, CDR1 is SGHRS, CDR2 YFSETQ. The CDR3: CASSLPGLRGEQFF. The CDR3 DNA follows: TGCGCCAGCAGCTTGCCCGGGCTCAGAGGTGAGCAGTTCTTC.

This clonotype was seen ten or more times. This CDR3 fails to terminate in the conserved phenylalanine or tryptophan, so it likely reflects a read error. The DNA is omitted, as the CDR3 cannot be located on it reliably, and the CDR3 follows TCRdb's listing. V gene TRBV20-1 combines with J gene TRBJ1-2; the table's D gene call, TRBD1, was not cross checked with the DNA. The CDR3 adds up to 12 amino acids, both ends counted. Germline CDR1 is DFQATT and CDR2 is SNEGSKA (reference sequence). CDR3 residues: CSARVEGTPLIL.

This clonotype came up many times. The chain links TRBV7-9 to TRBJ2-1; tentatively, D is TRBD2 (6 bases). CDR3 size: 14 residues. CDR1 is SEHNR, CDR2 FQNEAQ, per germline (reference sequence). V lost 5 bases, J lost 8 bases, and 16 bases lay in between. The CDR3 region is CASSKEGGLYEQFF. CDR3 DNA sequence: TGTGCCAGCAGCAAAGAGGGAGGATTGTATGAGCAGTTCTTC.

This clonotype showed up many times. For the CDR3, the DNA is TGTGCCAGCAGTTACCTCACTCGGGGTAGGGGACTGAACACCGGGGAGCTGTTTTTT. Translating it yields CASSYLTRGRGLNTGELFF. V is TRBV6-5 and J is TRBJ2-2; TRBD2 might be the D (6 bases). Trimming removed 2 bases at V and 1 base at J, with 20 bases between. In germline, CDR1 is MNHEY, CDR2 SVGAGI. The CDR3 length is 19 residues.

The rearrangement uses TRBV7-9 and TRBJ1-4; 7 bases map to TRBD1. Trimming cost V 3 bases and J 7 bases; bases outside gene matches: 5. Germline loops: CDR1 SEHNR, CDR2 FQNEAQ (reference sequence). This CDR3 region has 14 residues. The CDR3 bases are TGTGCCAGCAGCTTTACAGGGGTCGGTGAAAAACTGTTTTTT. It is translated as CASSFTGVGEKLFF.

This clonotype has a handful of counts. V gene TRBV5-1 combines with J gene TRBJ2-5, with D possibly called TRBD1 or TRBD2 (6 bases each). Per germline, CDR1 SGHRS and CDR2 YFSETQ. CDR3 length: 14 amino acids. V gave up 2 bases and J gave up 5 bases, with 13 bases separating them. CDR3: CASSFRGGQETQYF. In DNA form, the CDR3 reads TGCGCCAGCAGCTTTCGAGGGGGGCAGGAGACCCAGTACTTC.

There are many counts of this clonotype. The chain joins TRBV12-3 or TRBV12-4 to TRBJ1-1; D may be TRBD1 (6 bases). The CDR3 is 14 amino acids. Trimming cost V 3 bases and J 2 bases, with 10 bases left between them. Written as DNA, the CDR3 is TGTGCCAGCAGTTTCTTGACAGGCAACACTGAAGCTTTCTTT. As protein: CASSFLTGNTEAFF.

The chain combines TRBV28 with TRBJ1-1, with 10 bases that match TRBD1. The CDR3 sequence is 13 residues long. Losses at the gene ends were 6 bases for V and 7 bases for J; bases not matched to a gene: 5. Germline lookup yields CDR1 MDHEN and CDR2 SYDVKM. The CDR3 is CASSQTGGFEAFF. CDR3 nucleotide sequence: TGTGCCAGCAGCCAGACAGGGGGCTTTGAAGCTTTCTTT.

The sample holds many counts of this clonotype. V and J are TRBV12-3 or TRBV12-4 and TRBJ2-1; TRBD1 might be the D (6 bases). Trimming removed 4 bases from V and 5 bases from J, with 12 bases in between. The CDR3 contains 14 residues. Written as DNA, the CDR3 is TGTGCCAGCAGTTGGCAGGGGACGAACAATGAGCAGTTCTTC. Its translation: CASSWQGTNNEQFF.

V gene TRBV6-6 combines with J gene TRBJ2-7; a possible D gene is TRBD2 (5 bases). The CDR3 is 13 residues long. Trimming cost V 8 bases and J 3 bases, with 14 bases left between them. The germline gives CDR1 MNHNY, CDR2 SVGAGI (reference sequence). The CDR3 DNA is TGTGCCAGCTCTTGGGGAGAGCTCTACGAGCAGTACTTC. Translating it yields CASSWGELYEQYF.

A few counts support this clonotype. The chain carries TRBV10-3 and TRBJ2-5; 11 nucleotides match TRBD1. Trimming cost V 6 bases and J 2 bases; bases outside gene matches: 5. The CDR3 loop spans 15 amino acids. Germline V gene lookup returns CDR1 ENHRY and CDR2 SYGVKD. The CDR3 DNA reads TGTGCCATCAGACCCGGGACAGGGGGGCAAGAGACCCAGTACTTC. Its protein is CAIRPGTGGQETQYF.

This clonotype was seen a handful of times. The genes are TRBV20-1 and TRBJ2-3; D gene ambiguous. The CDR3 runs 15 residues. V was trimmed by 3 bases and J by 1 base, leaving 14 bases between them. CDR1 DFQATT and CDR2 SNEGSKA come from the germline V gene (reference sequence). The CDR3 DNA reads as TGCAGTGCTAGTGAGCCTGGCCTTGGCACAGATACGCAGTATTTT. This encodes CSASEPGLGTDTQYF.

CDR3 sequence (DNA): TGCGCCAGCGGGACTAGCGGGGTGGCAGATACGCAGTATTTT. Protein product: CASGTSGVADTQYF. The V and J genes are TRBV5-1 and TRBJ2-3, with 13 bases aligning to TRBD2. The CDR3 spans 14 residues. The V segment lost 7 bases and the J segment 4 bases; nucleotides outside the gene matches: 3. Germline loops: CDR1 SGHRS, CDR2 YFSETQ.

This clonotype was seen more than once but under ten times. The J gene is TRBJ1-3, the V gene TRBV6-5; D is undetermined. The CDR3 consists of 16 residues. The ends were cut back, 0 bases at V and 2 bases at J, with 11 bases in the middle. Germline V gives CDR1 MNHEY, CDR2 SVGAGI. CDR3 loop: CASSYSSGVTGNTIYF. The CDR3 DNA sequence: TGTGCCAGCAGTTACTCGTCGGGCGTCACTGGAAACACCATATATTTT.